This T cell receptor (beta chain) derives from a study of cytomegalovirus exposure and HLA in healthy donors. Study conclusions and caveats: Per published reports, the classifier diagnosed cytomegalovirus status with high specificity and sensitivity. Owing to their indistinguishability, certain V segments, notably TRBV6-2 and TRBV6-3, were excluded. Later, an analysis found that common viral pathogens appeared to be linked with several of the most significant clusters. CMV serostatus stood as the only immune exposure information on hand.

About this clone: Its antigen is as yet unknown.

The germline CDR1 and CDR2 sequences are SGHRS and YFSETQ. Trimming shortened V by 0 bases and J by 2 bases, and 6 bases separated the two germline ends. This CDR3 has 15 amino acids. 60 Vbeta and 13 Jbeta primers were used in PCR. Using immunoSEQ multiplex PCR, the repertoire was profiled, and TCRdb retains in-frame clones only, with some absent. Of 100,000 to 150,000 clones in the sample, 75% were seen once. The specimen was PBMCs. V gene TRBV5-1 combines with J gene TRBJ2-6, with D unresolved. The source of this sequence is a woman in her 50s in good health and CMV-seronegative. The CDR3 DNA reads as TGCGCCAGCAGCTTGGTACAAGCTGGGGCCAACGTCCTGACTTTC. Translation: CASSLVQAGANVLTF.